This T cell receptor (beta chain) was sequenced in a study of regulatory T cells in long-lasting Graves disease. As for the study in general: In persistent Graves' disease, antithyroid drugs had been taken for over 5 years and TSH receptor antibodies stayed positive. Notes on the study in general: TCR diversity was lower in persistent than newly diagnosed Graves' disease. Persistent disease was characterized by preferential usage of TRBV28, TRBJ1-2 and TRBJ2-5.

Time point reported: persistent/refractory GD, antithyroid drugs over 5 years with positive TRAb. RNA isolated from PBMCs was used to make the TCR library. Combining iRepertoire HTBI primers with Arm-PCR of CDR3 regions, the authors built TCR beta libraries. Original data processing: Detected in the samples were some 68 TRBV and 12 to 15 TRBJ segments. TCRdb reprocessed the multiplex PCR reads via MiXCR and lists one record per CDR3 protein. These V and J calls are TCRdb output, not the study's own analysis. The profile shows 400,000 to 500,000 distinct CDR3 sequences, approximately 22% of them singletons. On this clonotype itself: The antigen remains undetermined. Relative to the germline gene, one junction end is altered; a read error may explain this.

Germline values: CDR1 SGHTS, CDR2 YDEGEE. The CDR3 extends over 17 amino acids. The specimen was peripheral blood mononuclear cells (PBMCs), collected when the disease was refractory, from a patient treated with antithyroid drugs. The clonotype originates from a female donor with Graves disease. The rearrangement uses TRBV5-8 and TRBJ1-1; TRBD1 might be the D (6 bases). CDR3 residues: CASRLGGGSSADTEAFF. The CDR3 DNA reads as TGTGCCAGCAGGTTGGGGGGGGGCTCCTCTGCGGACACTGAAGCTTTCTTT. The variable domain in full, completed from reference TRBV5-8 and TRBJ1-1, reads EAGVTQSPTHLIKTRGQQATLRCSPISGHTSVYWYQQALGLGLQFLLWYDEGEERNRGNFPPRFSGRQFPNYSSELNVNALELEDSALYLCASRLGGGSSADTEAFFGQGTRLTVV.